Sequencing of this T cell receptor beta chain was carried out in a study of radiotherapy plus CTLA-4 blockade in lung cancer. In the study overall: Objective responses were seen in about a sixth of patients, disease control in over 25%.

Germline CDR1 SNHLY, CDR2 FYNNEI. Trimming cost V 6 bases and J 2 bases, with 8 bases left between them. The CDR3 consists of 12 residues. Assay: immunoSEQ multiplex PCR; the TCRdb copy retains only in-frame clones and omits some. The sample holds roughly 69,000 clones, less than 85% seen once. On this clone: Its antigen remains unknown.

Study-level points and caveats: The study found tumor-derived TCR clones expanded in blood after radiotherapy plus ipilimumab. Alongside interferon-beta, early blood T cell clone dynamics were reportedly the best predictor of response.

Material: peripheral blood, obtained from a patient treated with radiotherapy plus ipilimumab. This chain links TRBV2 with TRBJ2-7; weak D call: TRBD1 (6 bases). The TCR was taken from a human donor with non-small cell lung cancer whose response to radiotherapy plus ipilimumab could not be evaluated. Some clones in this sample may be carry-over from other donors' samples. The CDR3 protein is CASSRDTYEQYF. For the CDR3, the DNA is TGTGCCAGCAGCCGGGACACCTACGAGCAGTACTTC. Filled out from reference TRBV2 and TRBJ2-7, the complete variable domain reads EPEVTQTPSHQVTQMGQEVILRCVPISNHLYFYWYRQILGQKVEFLVSFYNNEISEKSEIFDDQFSVERPDGSNFTLKIRSTKLEDSAMYFCASSRDTYEQYFGPGTRLTVT.